Below, one T cell receptor beta chain is given with its context. What it binds is unknown. V shed 4 bases and J 6 bases; nucleotides not matched to a gene: 6. The CDR3 sequence is 15 residues long. CDR1 and CDR2 (germline): SGHTA, FQGNSA. These data are taken from a study of cytomegalovirus exposure and HLA in healthy donors. Study observations and caveats: The authors listed roughly 150 TCR beta chains as cytomegalovirus-associated.

Method: immunoSEQ multiplex PCR; TCRdb's copy keeps in-frame clones and lacks some. Among tens of thousands of clones listed, approximately 97% were seen once. The receptor was derived from a woman aged 18 to 35 in good health and CMV-seropositive. J is TRBJ1-5 and V is TRBV7-2, with TRBD1 identical over 10 bases. The source material was PBMCs. The CDR3 DNA is TGTGCCAGCAGCTCGAGGACAGGGGGGACTCAGCCCCAGCATTTT. Translated: CASSSRTGGTQPQHF.